A single sample gave rise to the 31 T cell receptor beta chains below, sequenced in a study of post-analysis software for immune sequencing data. Study-level findings and limits: TRBV5-6, TRBV5-1 and TRBV20-1 belonged to a set of roughly five TRBV segments that were more frequent in patients than controls.

For these receptors, no antigen is known. Researchers reported that TCR beta cDNA libraries carried unique molecular identifiers. TCRdb reanalysed the PCR reads using MiXCR and keeps one entry per CDR3 protein. The sample has approximately 770,000 distinct CDR3 sequences; roughly 50% are singletons. The sequenced material came from blood. These receptors all come from a girl between 10 and 17 years old with multiple sclerosis.

In the case of this clonotype: Its ends do not fully match the called genes, so a read error is possible. This chain uses TRBV7-2 with TRBJ1-2; tentative D call: TRBD1 (5 bases). This CDR3 contains 15 residues. Looked up from germline, CDR1 is SGHTA and CDR2 is FQGNSA. CDR3 in DNA: TGTGCCAGCAGCTTGAATCGGGACGACGGCGGTGGCTACGCCTTC. Translating gives CASSLNRDDGGGYAF.

Here the CDR3 DNA reads TGTGCCAGTAAACAGGGGACCGGCTACGAGCAGTACTTC. It yields the protein CASKQGTGYEQYF. The V call is TRBV12-3 or TRBV12-4, the J call TRBJ2-7; 7 bases map to TRBD1. This CDR3 spans 13 amino acids. Losses at the gene ends were 9 bases for V and 3 bases for J; bases not matched to a gene: 8.

A word on this clonotype: Compared with germline, one end of the junction differs, possibly owing to a read error. The rearrangement links TRBV10-2 to TRBJ1-2; D is possibly TRBD1 (5 bases). This CDR3 spans 13 amino acids. Germline-derived CDR1 and CDR2 are WSHSY and SAAADI. CDR3: CASSTQGSSGYTF. The CDR3, as DNA: TGCGCCAGCAGTACCCAGGGATCTAGTGGCTACACATTC.

This clonotype was detected only a few times. The gene calls are TRBV27 and TRBJ2-5; tentatively, D is TRBD1 (7 bases). Trimming removed 2 bases from V and 0 bases from J, with 19 bases in between. The CDR3 sequence is 18 residues long. Germline assignment: CDR1 MNHEY and CDR2 SMNVEV (reference sequence). The CDR3 DNA follows: TGTGCCAGCAGTTTACTTCAGGGGGGAGCGGAAAACCAAGAGACCCAGTACTTC. Translated: CASSLLQGGAENQETQYF.

This clonotype was picked up a small number of times. The rearrangement joins TRBV6-2 or TRBV6-3 to TRBJ2-7; 15 bases agree with TRBD2. This CDR3 comprises 20 residues. V was pared by 4 bases and J by 0 bases, with 13 bases of the junction left unmatched. In germline, CDR1 is MNHEY, CDR2 SVGEGT. The CDR3: CASSSPIGTSGRWSSYEQYF. Here the CDR3 DNA reads TGTGCCAGCAGTTCCCCGATTGGGACTAGCGGGAGGTGGAGCTCCTACGAGCAGTACTTC.

Here the CDR3 reads CASSAAQGAGGANVLTF. The CDR3 coding sequence is TGTGCCAGCAGCGCAGCTCAGGGGGCTGGTGGGGCCAACGTCCTGACTTTC. The chain carries TRBV7-9 and TRBJ2-6, with 8 bases aligning to TRBD1. Germline CDR1 SEHNR, CDR2 FQNEAQ (reference sequence). The CDR3 spans 17 residues. Trimming at V came to 5 bases and at J to 3 bases, leaving 9 bases not matched to a gene.

V is TRBV20-1 and J is TRBJ2-1; D remains unclear. The germline gives CDR1 DFQATT, CDR2 SNEGSKA (reference sequence). This CDR3 spans 12 amino acids. V lost 3 bases and J 2 bases, leaving 5 bases between the germline ends. The CDR3 loop reads CSASVPYNEQFF. The CDR3 DNA follows: TGCAGTGCTAGTGTCCCCTACAATGAGCAGTTCTTC.

The chain has TRBV6-6 and TRBJ2-1; 9 positions agree with TRBD1. The CDR3 covers 13 residues. Germline assignment: CDR1 MNHNY and CDR2 SVGAGI (reference sequence). V lost 6 bases to trimming and J lost 7 bases; unmatched junction nucleotides: 4. For the CDR3, the DNA is TGTGCCAGCAGGAGACAGGGGGGAAATGAGCAGTTCTTC. Protein sequence: CASRRQGGNEQFF.

In its sample, this clonotype was seen a few times. The chain recombines TRBV20-1 with TRBJ2-5; TRBD2 might be the D (6 bases). The length of the CDR3 is 14 residues. The V end lost 6 bases, the J end lost 2 bases, and 16 bases lay between the germline ends. Germline V gene lookup returns CDR1 DFQATT and CDR2 SNEGSKA (reference sequence). The CDR3 reads CSALGGSGQETQYF. The CDR3 DNA sequence: TGCAGTGCCCTAGGAGGGAGCGGGCAAGAGACCCAGTACTTC.

This clonotype showed up just a few times. J is TRBJ2-4 and V is TRBV7-9, with TRBD2 as a possible D gene (6 bases). V lost 0 bases, J lost 3 bases, and 15 bases lay in between. Germline-derived CDR1 and CDR2 are SEHNR and FQNEAQ (reference sequence). The CDR3 is 17 residues long. CDR3: CASSLARGGKSKNIQYF. As DNA, the CDR3 is TGTGCCAGCAGCTTAGCTCGGGGCGGGAAGAGCAAAAACATTCAGTACTTC.

The V gene is TRBV6-5, the J gene TRBJ2-4; TRBD1 might be the D (5 bases). The closer fit of TRBJ2-7 to the DNA end suggests the J call may be wrong. In germline, CDR1 is MNHEY, CDR2 SVGAGI. CDR3 length: 12 residues. The DNA for the CDR3 is TGTGCCAGCAGTACAGGTTCCCTCGAGCAGTACTTC. Residues: CASSTGSLEQYF.

This chain uses TRBV20-1 with TRBJ2-5, with D tentatively TRBD1 (7 bases). The end of the DNA is better explained by TRBJ2-7, so the J call may be wrong. The CDR3 loop spans 14 amino acids. Germline CDR1 is DFQATT and CDR2 is SNEGSKA (reference sequence). For the CDR3, the DNA is TGCAGTGCGGGGTCGGGACAGCGGGTCAACGAGCAGTACTTC. Its translation: CSAGSGQRVNEQYF.

This chain joins TRBV6-1 and TRBJ1-4; 9 bases agree with TRBD1. Looked up from germline, CDR1 is MNHNS and CDR2 is SASEGT. V lost 4 bases to trimming and J lost 8 bases; unmatched junction nucleotides: 5. The CDR3 contains 14 residues. The CDR3 DNA is TGTGCCAGCAGTGCGGACAGGGGAGGAGAAAAACTGTTTTTT. Its protein is CASSADRGGEKLFF.

The table lists this clonotype with a few counts. This chain links TRBV15 with TRBJ2-1; TRBD2 agrees at 8 bases. CDR1 is LNHNV, CDR2 YYDKDF, per germline (reference sequence). This CDR3 comprises 16 residues. Trimming cost V 1 base and J 5 bases; bases outside gene matches: 7. CDR3 DNA sequence: TGTGCCACCAGCAGAGGGGATAGCGGGATAAACAATGAGCAGTTCTTC. Protein product: CATSRGDSGINNEQFF.

A word on this clonotype: The junction departs from the called germline gene at one end, perhaps through a read error. This chain links TRBV3-1 with TRBJ2-7, with 7 bases aligning to TRBD1. The CDR3 totals 14 residues. CDR1 and CDR2 from the germline V gene are LGHDT and YNNKEL (reference sequence). The CDR3 DNA is TGTGCCAGCAGCAAAGATTTGGCGGACAGGCACCAGTACTTC. Amino acids: CASSKDLADRHQYF.

This chain links TRBV29-1 with TRBJ2-4; D gene ambiguous. The germline CDR1 and CDR2 sequences are SQVTM and ANQGSEA. CDR3 length equals 13 residues. V was shortened by 1 base and J by 10 bases, with 14 bases between the two germline ends. The CDR3 reads CSVEGGTWGIQYF. DNA for the CDR3: TGCAGCGTTGAAGGTGGTACCTGGGGAATTCAGTACTTC. The full variable domain, rest sourced from reference TRBV29-1 and TRBJ2-4, is SAVISQKPSRDICQRGTSLTIQCQVDSQVTMMFWYRQQPGQSLTLIATANQGSEATYESGFVIDKFPISRPNLTFSTLTVSNMSPEDSSIYLCSVEGGTWGIQYFGAGTRLSVL.

This clonotype was observed a single time. This chain links TRBV12-3 or TRBV12-4 with TRBJ1-1, with unresolved D. Trimming took 6 bases from V and 0 from J, leaving 11 bases between them. This CDR3 has 14 residues. The CDR3 DNA is TGTGCCAGCAGGCTTGGAGGAGTGAACACTGAAGCTTTCTTT. Encoded protein: CASRLGGVNTEAFF.

The rearrangement links TRBV30 to TRBJ1-2; D perhaps matches TRBD1 (5 bases). V was cut by 3 bases and J by 2 bases, with 19 bases left in between. There are 16 residues in the CDR3. CDR1 and CDR2 from the germline V gene are GTSNPN and SVGIG (reference sequence). The CDR3 loop is CAWSWGRTSKNYGYTF. As DNA, the CDR3 is TGTGCCTGGAGCTGGGGACGGACTTCCAAGAACTATGGCTACACCTTC. The complete variable domain, with remaining parts taken from reference TRBV30 and TRBJ1-2, reads SQTIHQWPATLVQPVGSPLSLECTVEGTSNPNLYWYRQAAGRGLQLLFYSVGIGQISSEVPQNLSASRPQDRQFILSSKKLLLSDSGFYLCAWSWGRTSKNYGYTFGSGTRLTVV.

This chain's CDR3 is CSARPTSGIYNEQYF. The CDR3 DNA follows: TGCAGTGCTAGACCCACTAGCGGAATTTACAATGAGCAGTACTTC. This chain uses TRBV20-1 with TRBJ2-1, with 8 nucleotides matching TRBD2. The better agreement between TRBJ2-7 and the DNA end casts doubt on the J call. Germline lookup yields CDR1 DFQATT and CDR2 SNEGSKA (reference sequence). This CDR3 has 15 residues.

This clonotype was seen a few times. This chain joins TRBV7-9 and TRBJ2-3, with a possible D match to TRBD1 (6 bases). Trimming left V 8 bases short and J 2 bases short, with 14 bases between. This CDR3 is built from 14 residues. The germline V gene has CDR1 SEHNR and CDR2 FQNEAQ (reference sequence). DNA of the CDR3: TGTGCCAGCGTTCCGGGACAATTCACAGATACGCAGTATTTT. Translated: CASVPGQFTDTQYF.

The rearrangement links TRBV7-2 to TRBJ1-5; 10 nucleotides line up with TRBD1. With V trimmed by 7 bases and J by 4 bases, 7 bases remained unmatched. Germline V gene sequence: CDR1 SGHTA, CDR2 FQGNSA. The CDR3 runs to 15 residues. The CDR3 reads CASKPGQGTNQPQHF. For the CDR3, the DNA is TGTGCCAGCAAACCGGGACAGGGGACGAATCAGCCCCAGCATTTT.

This clonotype was observed a few times. CDR3 coding DNA: TGTGCCAGCAGCTTCAGACTAGCGGGATTCGGCGCAGATACGCAGTATTTT. Its protein product is CASSFRLAGFGADTQYF. V and J are TRBV7-2 and TRBJ2-3, with 11 bases that match TRBD2. In germline, CDR1 is SGHTA, CDR2 FQGNSA. With 3 bases clipped from V and 4 bases from J, the junction kept 9 bases outside the gene matches. The CDR3 sequence is 17 residues long.

This clonotype was seen a handful of times. V gene TRBV5-6 combines with J gene TRBJ2-3; a possible D gene is TRBD1 (5 bases). V was cut by 4 bases and J by 2 bases, with 11 bases left in between. Germline V gives CDR1 SGHDT, CDR2 YYEEEE. The CDR3 is made up of 14 amino acids. The CDR3 here is CASSQGTYTDTQYF. In DNA form, the CDR3 reads TGTGCCAGCAGCCAGGGAACCTACACAGATACGCAGTATTTT.

The V and J genes are TRBV9 and TRBJ1-1; no firm D call. The CDR3 loop spans 11 amino acids. Germline V gene lookup returns CDR1 SGDLS and CDR2 YYNGEE. Between the trimmed V and J ends, which lost 6 bases and 4 bases, there was a span of 7 bases. CDR3 sequence (DNA): TGTGCCAGCAAATGGGTCACTGAAGCTTTCTTT. It is translated as CASKWVTEAFF. The full variable domain, with the rest looked up from reference TRBV9 and TRBJ1-1, is DSGVTQTPKHLITATGQRVTLRCSPRSGDLSVYWYQQSLDQGLQFLIQYYNGEERAKGNILERFSAQQFPDLHSELNLSSLELGDSALYFCASKWVTEAFFGQGTRLTVV.

DNA of the CDR3: TGTGCCAGTGGGACAGGGGACTATGGCTACACCTTC. Translated: CASGTGDYGYTF. The chain is built from TRBV6-6 and TRBJ1-2, with TRBD1 matching 10 bases. This CDR3 is built from 12 residues. Germline trimming cut 9 bases from V and 3 bases from J; bases unmatched to any gene: 1. Germline CDR1 MNHNY, CDR2 SVGAGI (reference sequence).

This chain links TRBV6-5 with TRBJ1-2, with 9 bases aligning to TRBD1. This CDR3 comprises 13 residues. Unmatched junction bases numbered 5, after V lost 6 bases and J lost 6 bases. CDR1 is MNHEY, CDR2 SVGAGI, per germline. The CDR3 bases are TGTGCCAGCAGAAGGGGGACAGGGAATGGCTACACCTTC. Translation gives CASRRGTGNGYTF.

The V call is TRBV18, the J call TRBJ2-4, with D possibly TRBD1 on 6 matching bases. The germline V gene encodes CDR1 KGHSH and CDR2 LQKENI. The CDR3 contains 18 residues. The ends were cut back, 1 base at V and 1 base at J, with 17 bases in the middle. The CDR3 region has the DNA TGTGCCAGCTCACCACAACCATCCACCCAGGGGGCCAAAAACATTCAGTACTTC. This gives the protein CASSPQPSTQGAKNIQYF.

This sequence joins TRBV7-9 and TRBJ2-7, with D perhaps matching TRBD2 (5 bases). Per germline, CDR1 SEHNR and CDR2 FQNEAQ (reference sequence). This CDR3 contains 14 residues. Trimming pared 5 bases from V and 2 bases from J, leaving 13 bases between. As DNA, the CDR3 is TGTGCCAGCAGCCCCAGGCGGGCCCCCTACGAGCAGTACTTC. It encodes CASSPRRAPYEQYF.

The rearrangement joins TRBV20-1 to TRBJ2-2, with D unresolved. The CDR3 runs 13 residues. CDR1 and CDR2 (germline): DFQATT, SNEGSKA (reference sequence). Deletions cut 3 bases from V and 6 bases from J, with 11 bases between. CDR3 sequence: CSASSYSPGELFF. The CDR3 nucleotides are TGCAGTGCTAGTAGTTACAGTCCCGGGGAGCTGTTTTTT.

This clonotype was seen a few times. One end of the junction fails to match germline, which may point to a read error. The CDR3 DNA reads TGCAGCGCTAGCTCCCCCGGCAATGAGCAGTTCTTC. It is translated as CSASSPGNEQFF. This chain connects TRBV20-1 to TRBJ2-1; the D gene is possibly TRBD2 (5 bases). The CDR3 sequence is 12 residues long. Germline V CDR1 and CDR2: DFQATT, SNEGSKA (reference sequence).

The chain has TRBV4-2 and TRBJ1-1; maybe TRBD1 (6 bases). Germline-derived CDR1 and CDR2 are LGHNA and YNFKEQ. The CDR3 spans 17 residues. Trimming shortened V by 0 bases and J by 4 bases, and 18 bases separated the two germline ends. The CDR3 sequence: CASSQDHPGDLSTEAFF. CDR3 bases: TGTGCCAGCAGCCAAGATCACCCAGGGGACCTGAGCACTGAAGCTTTCTTT.